This is a list of T cell receptor beta chains from one sample in a study of blood T cell repertoires in COVID-19. TCRdb keeps only in-frame clones here, not all; method: immunoSEQ multiplex PCR. The table records 90,000 to 120,000 clones, more than 75% of them present only once. Input material: peripheral blood. The receptors shown here come from a middle-aged man with acute or convalescent COVID-19. Each CDR3 is given without its conserved first and last residue. Fields, in order: V gene, CDR3 length, D gene, J gene, CDR3 protein. The D gene is left open where the match is weak.

>TRBV20-1|8|-|TRBJ2-5
SASGQGLY
>TRBV2|13|-|TRBJ2-2
ASSEDRHTTGELF
>TRBV20-1|9|TRBD1|TRBJ2-1
SADRANEQF
>TRBV10-3|14|TRBD2|TRBJ2-1
AISVGSGRGYNEQF
>TRBV28|15|TRBD2|TRBJ2-2
ASRGSSGSPDTGELF
>TRBV9|12|-|TRBJ1-2
ASSVEGGKTGYT
>TRBV11-3|11|TRBD1|TRBJ2-7
ASSLGPGGEQY
>TRBV18|12|-|TRBJ2-5
ASSPPALKETQY
>TRBV11-3|12|-|TRBJ2-7
ASSLGGVREQQY
>TRBV2|13|TRBD1|TRBJ1-5
ASSEGGQGFQPQH
>TRBV6-5|12|TRBD1|TRBJ1-2
ASSYRGQGRGYT
>TRBV11-1|11|-|TRBJ1-1
ASSLIEAAEAF
>TRBV28|12|-|TRBJ2-7
ASSPPRDPYEQY
>TRBV30|11|-|TRBJ2-3
AWRGASADTQY
>TRBV2|10|-|TRBJ2-7
ASRDNSYEQY
>TRBV5-1|13|TRBD1|TRBJ2-2
ASSLDRGNTGELF
>TRBV28|12|-|TRBJ2-7
ASSLWGRNYEQY
>TRBV7-9|14|-|TRBJ1-3
ASSLAMASSGNTIY
>TRBV2|12|TRBD2|TRBJ2-7
ASTPTSGHYEQY
>TRBV24-1|14|TRBD2|TRBJ2-1
ATSDRWLAGYNEQF
>TRBV19|13|-|TRBJ2-1
ASSIGLAHYNEQF
>TRBV30|9|TRBD1|TRBJ2-5
AYMTGETQY
>TRBV28|13|-|TRBJ2-3
ASSLVAVSTDTQY
>TRBV4-1|13|-|TRBJ2-3
ASSGGGRDTDTQY
>TRBV7-2|13|TRBD2|TRBJ2-2
ASSLSGRSTGELF
>TRBV5-1|14|TRBD2|TRBJ2-3
ASSSDPSGRKDTQY
>TRBV13|13|-|TRBJ2-3
ASSLGRRGTDTQY
>TRBV28|14|-|TRBJ2-1
ASSSQGSSSYNEQF
>TRBV7-9|13|-|TRBJ2-2
ASSLAGDATGELF
>TRBV7-9|12|-|TRBJ2-5
ASSYVDSARTQY
>TRBV9|11|-|TRBJ2-2
ASSYGDGGELF
>TRBV2|12|TRBD1|TRBJ2-2
ASTLGQGYGELF
>TRBV30|10|-|TRBJ2-1
AWSESQNEQF
>TRBV18|11|TRBD1|TRBJ1-1
ASSGQGVTEAF
>TRBV5-1|14|-|TRBJ2-3
ASTRGLDFSTDTQY
>TRBV24-1|12|TRBD1|TRBJ1-5
ATSPGGVGQPQH
>TRBV5-1|14|TRBD2|TRBJ2-5
ASSKGLAEYQETQY
>TRBV4-1|14|-|TRBJ2-2
ASSLRETSYPGELF
>TRBV24-1|12|TRBD1|TRBJ2-7
APESDRASYEQY
>TRBV30|11|-|TRBJ1-5
AWSVLRGQPQH
>TRBV19|11|-|TRBJ2-2
ASSGAGTGELF
>TRBV28|12|-|TRBJ1-5
ASKLTGINQPQH
>TRBV12-3/TRBV12-4|11|-|TRBJ1-2
ASSPGTRYGYT
>TRBV27|13|TRBD1|TRBJ2-5
ASSYQMTGLETQY
>TRBV4-1|14|-|TRBJ1-4
ASSWRTTRSREKLF
>TRBV5-4|14|-|TRBJ1-3
ASSPGAESSGNTIY
>TRBV18|12|-|TRBJ1-1
ASSPRGRVTEAF
>TRBV7-9|12|TRBD1|TRBJ2-5
ATNSGQGGETQY
>TRBV7-2|14|-|TRBJ2-7
ASSLQGGGGSYEQY
>TRBV14|12|-|TRBJ1-6
ASSQLWGNSPLH
>TRBV27|11|-|TRBJ2-3
ASSSGGPGAQY
>TRBV7-9|14|-|TRBJ2-2
ASSSHRQVNTGELF
>TRBV5-1|13|-|TRBJ1-4
ASSPAAATNEKLF
>TRBV10-3|11|TRBD1|TRBJ2-2
AIRQGAAGELF
>TRBV9|13|TRBD2|TRBJ2-1
ASSVGAGPHNEQF